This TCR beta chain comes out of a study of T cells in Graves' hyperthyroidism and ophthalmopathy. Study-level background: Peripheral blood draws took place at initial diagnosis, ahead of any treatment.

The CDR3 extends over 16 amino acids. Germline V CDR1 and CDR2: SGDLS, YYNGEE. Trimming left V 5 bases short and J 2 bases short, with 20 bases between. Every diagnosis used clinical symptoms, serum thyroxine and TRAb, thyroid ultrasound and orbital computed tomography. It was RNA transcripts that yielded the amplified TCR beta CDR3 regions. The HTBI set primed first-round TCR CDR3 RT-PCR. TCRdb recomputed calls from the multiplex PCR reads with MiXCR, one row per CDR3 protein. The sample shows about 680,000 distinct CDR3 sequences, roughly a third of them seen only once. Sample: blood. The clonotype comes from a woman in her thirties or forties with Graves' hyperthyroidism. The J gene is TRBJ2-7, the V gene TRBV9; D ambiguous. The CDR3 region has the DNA TGTGCCAGCAGTTACAGCGCACAGATAAATCCCTACGAGCAGTACTTC. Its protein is CASSYSAQINPYEQYF.